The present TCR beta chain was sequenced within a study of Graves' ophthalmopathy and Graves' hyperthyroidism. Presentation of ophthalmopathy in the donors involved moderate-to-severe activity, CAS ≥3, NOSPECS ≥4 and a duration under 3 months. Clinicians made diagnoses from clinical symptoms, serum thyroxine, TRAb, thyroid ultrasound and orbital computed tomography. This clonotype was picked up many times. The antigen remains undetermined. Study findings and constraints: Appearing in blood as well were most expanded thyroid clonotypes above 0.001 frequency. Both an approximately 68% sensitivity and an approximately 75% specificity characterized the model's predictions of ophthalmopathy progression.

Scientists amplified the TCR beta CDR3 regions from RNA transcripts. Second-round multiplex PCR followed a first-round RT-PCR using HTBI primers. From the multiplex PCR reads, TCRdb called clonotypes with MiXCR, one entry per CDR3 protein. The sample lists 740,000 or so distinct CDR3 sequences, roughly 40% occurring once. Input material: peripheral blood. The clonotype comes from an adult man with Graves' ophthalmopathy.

CDR3 nucleotides: TGTGCCAGCAGCCAAACAGTTAACACTGAAGCTTTCTTT. Its translation: CASSQTVNTEAFF. The V and J genes are TRBV16 and TRBJ1-1; D remains unclear. The V gene's germline CDR1 is KGHSY and CDR2 FQNENV. Trimming stripped 2 bases from V and 2 bases from J, with 6 bases between. The length of the CDR3 is 13 residues.